Below are 2 T cell receptor beta chains sequenced from a single sample in a study of blood T cell repertoires in COVID-19 (TCRdb year 2020). The library was obtained by the immunoSEQ multiplex PCR assay. The table was pulled from immuneACCESS by TCRdb, which kept in-frame rearrangements only. Such tables lose some clones; where checked, under half of the loss comes from unresolved V genes, and the rest has no known cause. This sample lists about 330,000 clones; more than 70% were detected once. Jointly, the top ten make up around 1.2% of the sample. The sample comprised peripheral blood. These receptors came from a woman in her fifties or sixties with acute or convalescent COVID-19.

J is TRBJ1-3 and V is TRBV2; perhaps TRBD1 as D (5 bases). Germline V gene sequence: CDR1 SNHLY, CDR2 FYNNEI. Trimming took off 0 bases at V and 4 bases at J, with 16 bases between the two ends. The CDR3 is made up of 17 amino acids. Here the CDR3 reads CASSEAPLGWGGNTIYF. CDR3 nucleotides: TGTGCCAGCAGTGAAGCGCCCCTTGGGTGGGGCGGAAACACCATATATTTT.

This clone came up a few times. The chain links TRBV6-1 to TRBJ2-5, with D perhaps TRBD1 (7 bases). This CDR3 has 15 amino acids. Germline CDR1 and CDR2: MNHNS and SASEGT. V shed 1 base and J shed 1 base, with 10 bases lying between them. The CDR3 coding sequence is TGTGCCAGCAGTGAAGACCAGGGGGGCCAAGAGACCCAGTACTTC. Translation: CASSEDQGGQETQYF.